A single sample gave rise to the 2 T cell receptor beta chains below, sequenced in a study of cytomegalovirus exposure and HLA in healthy donors. PCR employed 60 Vbeta and 13 Jbeta primers. Libraries were prepared by immunoSEQ multiplex PCR; TCRdb keeps only in-frame clonotypes and omits some of them. The repertoire holds about 270,000 clones, around two thirds seen once, with approximately 2.5% in the top ten. Specimen: PBMCs. These receptors all come from a female donor in good health and CMV-seronegative.

The chain employs TRBV5-8 and TRBJ2-7; 8 bases are shared with TRBD1. In germline, CDR1 is SGHTS, CDR2 YDEGEE. The CDR3 extends over 15 amino acids. Trimming took 6 bases from V and 3 from J; bases not matched to a gene: 11. DNA of the CDR3: TGTGCCAGCACCTCCAGGACAGGGAAAGGCTACGAGCAGTACTTC. This gives the protein CASTSRTGKGYEQYF.

The gene calls are TRBV5-1 and TRBJ2-5; 9 bases align to TRBD2. The J call may be faulty, since TRBJ2-7 better matches the DNA end. The germline V gene encodes CDR1 SGHRS and CDR2 YFSETQ. This CDR3 is 19 amino acids long. The CDR3 is CASSSPLQSSGTSTYEQYF. CDR3 nucleotides: TGCGCCAGCAGCTCCCCCCTTCAGAGCTCCGGGACTAGCACCTACGAGCAGTACTTC.